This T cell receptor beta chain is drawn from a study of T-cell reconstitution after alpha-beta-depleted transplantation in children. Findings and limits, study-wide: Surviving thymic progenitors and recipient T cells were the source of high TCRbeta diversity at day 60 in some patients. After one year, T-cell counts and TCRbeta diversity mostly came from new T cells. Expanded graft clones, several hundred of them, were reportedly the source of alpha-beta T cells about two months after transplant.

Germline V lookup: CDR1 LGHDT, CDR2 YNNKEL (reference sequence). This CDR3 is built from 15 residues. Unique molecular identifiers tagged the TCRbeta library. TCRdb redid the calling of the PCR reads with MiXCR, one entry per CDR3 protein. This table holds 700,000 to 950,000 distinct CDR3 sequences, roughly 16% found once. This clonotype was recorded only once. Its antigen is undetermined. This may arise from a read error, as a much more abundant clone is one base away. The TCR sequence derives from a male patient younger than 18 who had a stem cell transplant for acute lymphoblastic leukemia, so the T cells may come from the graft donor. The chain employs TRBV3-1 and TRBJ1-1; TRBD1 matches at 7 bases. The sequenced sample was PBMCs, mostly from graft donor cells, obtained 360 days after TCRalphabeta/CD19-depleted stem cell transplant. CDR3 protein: CACSHRQGMNTEAFF. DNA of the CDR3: TGTGCCTGCAGCCACCGACAGGGAATGAACACTGAAGCTTTCTTT. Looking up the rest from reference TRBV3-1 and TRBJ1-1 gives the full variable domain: DTAVSQTPKYLVTQMGNDKSIKCEQNLGHDTMYWYKQDSKKFLKIMFSYNNKELIINETVPNRFSPKSPDKAHLNLHINSLELGDSAVYFCACSHRQGMNTEAFFGQGTRLTVV.